This T cell receptor beta chain appears in the sequencing data of a study of T cell changes during pregnancy in multiple sclerosis. Germline V CDR1 and CDR2: KGHSH, LQKENI. The CDR3 totals 13 residues. About this clone: Compared with germline, one end of the junction differs, possibly owing to a read error.

Sequenced by immunoSEQ multiplex PCR; TCRdb stores in-frame clones only, minus some. The table records approximately 60,000 clones, 91% of them present only once. The material sequenced was peripheral blood, taken before pregnancy. The chain has TRBV18 and TRBJ2-4; the D gene is possibly TRBD1 (6 bases). This sequence was found in a female donor with multiple sclerosis, enrolled in a pregnancy study. Here the CDR3 reads CASSPTRGNIQYF. CDR3 DNA: TGCGCCAGCTCACCGACCAGGGGAAACATTCAGTACTTC.